These 18 T cell receptor beta chains share one sample of origin, sequenced in a study of T-cell memory formation after mild COVID-19. One entry per CDR3 protein, called by TCRdb with MiXCR from the 5' RACE reads. In the table there are 450,000 to 650,000 distinct CDR3 sequences, about 20% of which are singletons. Material: PBMCs or a T cell subset sorted from them (not recorded which). These receptors were obtained from an adult woman who had mild COVID-19 (a few samples of this study predate the infection). Cell type and time point are not known.

V usage is TRBV7-8 and J usage is TRBJ2-2; TRBD1 agrees at 9 bases. CDR3 length equals 15 residues. The germline V gene has CDR1 SGHVS and CDR2 FQNEAQ. V dropped 5 bases and J dropped 4; count of bases not matched to a gene: 5. The CDR3 protein is CASSIPTGGTGELFF. The CDR3 DNA reads TGTGCCAGCAGCATTCCGACAGGGGGCACCGGGGAGCTGTTTTTT.

The rearrangement uses TRBV15 and TRBJ2-2; 7 bases are shared with TRBD1. Per germline, CDR1 LNHNV and CDR2 YYDKDF (reference sequence). V shed 0 bases and J 7 bases; nucleotides not matched to a gene: 11. The CDR3 is made up of 17 amino acids. CDR3: CATSRDNGRGQVGELFF. For the CDR3, the DNA is TGTGCCACCAGCAGAGATAATGGAAGGGGGCAAGTCGGGGAGCTGTTTTTT. The full variable domain, in which reference TRBV15 and TRBJ2-2 provide the parts outside the CDR3, is DAMVIQNPRYQVTQFGKPVTLSCSQTLNHNVMYWYQQKSSQAPKLLFHYYDKDFNNEADTPDNFQSRRPNTSFCFLDIRSPGLGDTAMYLCATSRDNGRGQVGELFFGEGSRLTVL.

The chain couples TRBV3-1 to TRBJ2-1; 12 bases fit TRBD2. The germline V gene encodes CDR1 LGHDT and CDR2 YNNKEL (reference sequence). V was clipped by 3 bases and J by 8 bases; unmatched bases: 2. This CDR3 region has 14 residues. In nucleotides, the CDR3 is TGTGCCAGCAGCCACACTAGCGGGAGGTATGAGCAGTTCTTC. Translation gives CASSHTSGRYEQFF.

This clonotype was recorded a few times. The chain combines TRBV5-1 with TRBJ1-2; D is unclear. Trimming removed 1 base at V and 8 bases at J, with 12 bases between. The CDR3 has 13 residues. CDR1 is SGHRS, CDR2 YFSETQ, per germline. The CDR3 bases are TGCGCCAGCAGCTTGTCGGCGCCAGAGGGCTACACCTTC. Protein sequence: CASSLSAPEGYTF.

The chain carries TRBV5-1 and TRBJ1-1; maybe TRBD1 (6 bases). V dropped 9 bases and J dropped 6 bases, with 24 bases sitting between them. Germline-derived CDR1 and CDR2 are SGHRS and YFSETQ. The CDR3 loop spans 15 amino acids. CDR3 residues: CATQPGHTVGAEAFF. The CDR3 bases are TGCGCCACTCAACCGGGACACACGGTTGGGGCTGAAGCTTTCTTT.

This chain uses TRBV24-1 with TRBJ2-2; D is unclear. CDR1 is KGHDR, CDR2 SFDVKD, per germline. The CDR3 contains 15 residues. Trimming cost V 4 bases and J 3 bases, with 11 bases left between them. CDR3 DNA sequence: TGTGCCACCAGTGAGCCTCGACGGGACACCGGGGAGCTGTTTTTT. Amino acids: CATSEPRRDTGELFF.

At least ten counts were recorded for this clonotype. The V and J genes are TRBV12-3 or TRBV12-4 and TRBJ2-1; weak D call: TRBD2 (6 bases). This CDR3 region has 14 residues. The V end lost 6 bases, the J end lost 6 bases, and 15 bases lay between the germline ends. Written as DNA, the CDR3 is TGTGCCAGCAGCCCTTGGGACTCCCGCAATGAGCAGTTCTTC. Encoded protein: CASSPWDSRNEQFF.

The chain combines TRBV13 with TRBJ1-5; no clear D gene. The CDR3 loop spans 12 amino acids. V lost 2 bases and J lost 9, with 8 bases in between. Germline lookup yields CDR1 PRHDT and CDR2 FYEKMQ (reference sequence). The CDR3 spells CASSLTPGPQHF. The CDR3 DNA sequence: TGTGCCAGCAGCTTAACCCCGGGGCCCCAGCATTTT.

The chain carries TRBV12-3 or TRBV12-4 and TRBJ2-3, with D possibly being TRBD2 (6 bases). This CDR3 region has 16 residues. With 1 base removed from V and 1 base from J, the gap between germline ends came to 12 bases. The DNA for the CDR3 is TGTGCCAGCAGTTTAGGTACTAGCTGGGGCACAGATACGCAGTATTTT. Amino acid sequence: CASSLGTSWGTDTQYF.

This clonotype was detected only a few times. V and J are TRBV4-3 and TRBJ2-7, with 7 bases that match TRBD1. V gave up 0 bases and J gave up 3 bases; unmatched junction bases: 8. CDR3 length equals 16 residues. Germline lookup yields CDR1 LGHNA and CDR2 YSLEER. Here the CDR3 DNA reads TGCGCCAGCAGCCAAGATCTTGGGACAGAGTACTACGAGCAGTACTTC. This encodes CASSQDLGTEYYEQYF.

This chain joins TRBV5-1 and TRBJ1-3, with a possible D match to TRBD1 (5 bases). The germline gives CDR1 SGHRS, CDR2 YFSETQ. This CDR3 is 16 amino acids long. The ends were cut back, 2 bases at V and 0 bases at J, with 12 bases in the middle. This CDR3 reads CASSFLGVSSGNTIYF. The CDR3 DNA is TGCGCCAGCAGCTTCTTGGGGGTCAGCTCTGGAAACACCATATATTTT.

This clonotype was observed a few times. V gene TRBV12-3 or TRBV12-4 combines with J gene TRBJ1-1, with TRBD1 matching 9 bases. Trimming cost V 2 bases and J 4 bases; bases outside gene matches: 5. The CDR3 is made up of 15 amino acids. Here the CDR3 reads CASSLRPTGGTEAFF. CDR3 nucleotide sequence: TGTGCCAGCAGTTTACGACCGACAGGGGGCACTGAAGCTTTCTTT.

This clonotype turned up a few times. The chain recombines TRBV25-1 with TRBJ1-1; no clear D gene. Per germline, CDR1 MGHDK and CDR2 SYGVNS. The CDR3 extends over 13 amino acids. Trimming left V 7 bases short and J 1 base short, with 10 bases between. DNA of the CDR3: TGTGCCAGCATGGGATCAGAGAACACTGAAGCTTTCTTT. Translation gives CASMGSENTEAFF.

This clonotype has only a few counts. This chain links TRBV7-2 with TRBJ1-1, with D hard to call. Germline loops: CDR1 SGHTA, CDR2 FQGNSA. There are 13 residues in the CDR3. Deletions cut 2 bases from V and 3 bases from J, with 7 bases between. The CDR3 DNA is TGTGCCAGCAGCTTAATAAGGGACACTGAAGCTTTCTTT. Encoded protein: CASSLIRDTEAFF.

This clonotype was observed a few times. The rearrangement uses TRBV7-8 and TRBJ2-5, with D hard to call. The CDR3 consists of 14 residues. Germline lookup yields CDR1 SGHVS and CDR2 FQNEAQ. Trimming cost V 5 bases and J 4 bases, with 14 bases left between them. The CDR3 protein is CASSAPMGRETQYF. The CDR3 DNA follows: TGTGCCAGCAGCGCCCCGATGGGCCGAGAGACCCAGTACTTC.

The chain joins TRBV19 to TRBJ2-4, with 8 bases identical to TRBD2. This CDR3 contains 14 residues. Germline values: CDR1 LNHDA, CDR2 SQIVND (reference sequence). J lost 2 bases, V lost 7 bases, and 4 bases had no gene match. CDR3 DNA: TGTGCCAGTACACGGACTAGCTCCAAAAACATTCAGTACTTC. This translates into CASTRTSSKNIQYF.

The chain combines TRBV5-1 with TRBJ1-6; possible D gene TRBD1, 6 bases. The CDR3 sequence is 15 residues long. The germline gives CDR1 SGHRS, CDR2 YFSETQ. The V end was cut by 0 bases, the J end by 10 bases, with 14 bases between. The CDR3 DNA follows: TGCGCCAGCAGCTTGGTCTTGGGGGGCCGATCACCCCTCCACTTT. Its protein product is CASSLVLGGRSPLHF. Combining the CDR3 with reference TRBV5-1 and TRBJ1-6 gives the whole variable domain KAGVTQTPRYLIKTRGQQVTLSCSPISGHRSVSWYQQTPGQGLQFLFEYFSETQRNKGNFPGRFSGRQFSNSRSEMNVSTLELGDSALYLCASSLVLGGRSPLHFGNGTRLTVT.

The chain carries TRBV5-5 and TRBJ1-2; D not certain. The germline V gene encodes CDR1 SGHKS and CDR2 YYEKEE (reference sequence). The CDR3 spans 14 residues. Between the trimmed V and J ends, which lost 4 bases and 2 bases, there was a span of 12 bases. The CDR3 nucleotides are TGTGCCAGCAGCCGGATAACCGAGAACTATGGCTACACCTTC. Translated, it gives CASSRITENYGYTF.